This entry lists 4 T cell receptor beta chains sequenced from one sample in a study of molecular identifiers for immune sequencing clone quantification. A single record per CDR3 protein comes from TCRdb applying MiXCR to the PCR reads. The sample records 97,000 or so distinct CDR3 sequences, around 24% being singletons. Sequenced input: naive CD8+ T cells from blood, with Jurkat cell RNA spiked in. Subset noted: FACS-sorted CD8+CD4-CCR7+CD45RA+ naive T cells. These receptors originate from a human donor in good health. Some libraries in this study had Jurkat cell RNA spiked in.

This clonotype was seen a single time. A much larger clonotype is one base distant, so this may be a read error. V and J are TRBV30 and TRBJ1-1, with D unresolved. Trimming cost V 3 bases and J 2 bases, with 10 bases left between them. The germline V gene encodes CDR1 GTSNPN and CDR2 SVGIG (reference sequence). The CDR3 sequence is 13 residues long. The DNA for the CDR3 is TGTGCCTGGAGGCTTGCAGCTAACACTGAAGCTTTCTTT. Protein sequence: CAWRLAANTEAFF.

The chain is built from TRBV4-2 and TRBJ2-3; 11 bases map to TRBD1. Trimming took 1 base from V and 3 from J; bases not matched to a gene: 6. The CDR3 covers 17 residues. The germline V gene encodes CDR1 LGHNA and CDR2 YNFKEQ. The CDR3 DNA follows: TGTGCCAGCAGCCAAGGGGCGGGGACAGGGGGAACAGATACGCAGTATTTT. Translating it yields CASSQGAGTGGTDTQYF.

This chain connects TRBV11-2 to TRBJ2-7, with 9 bases matching TRBD1. The CDR3 is 16 residues long. In germline, CDR1 is SGHAT, CDR2 FQNNGV. The trim removed 1 base at V and 2 bases at J, leaving 6 bases unmatched. The CDR3: CASSLGFGTGPYEQYF. The DNA for the CDR3 is TGTGCCAGCAGCTTAGGGTTCGGGACAGGGCCCTACGAGCAGTACTTC.

The table lists this clonotype with many counts. The CDR3 is CASSHGTTYEQYF. CDR3 sequence (DNA): TGCGCCAGCAGCCACGGGACGACCTACGAGCAGTACTTC. V is TRBV4-3 and J is TRBJ2-7; D possibly matches TRBD1 or TRBD2 (5 bases each). CDR3 length equals 13 residues. The germline gives CDR1 LGHNA, CDR2 YSLEER. The V end lost 3 bases, the J end lost 2 bases, and 8 bases lay between the germline ends.